Ten or more counts support the clone carrying this T cell receptor beta chain. The data derive from a study of early T cells in non-severe SARS-CoV-2 infection. The CDR3 consists of 14 residues. Germline values: CDR1 SNHLY, CDR2 FYNNEI. The ends were cut back, 2 bases at V and 4 bases at J, with 12 bases in the middle. TCRdb re-called the 5' RACE reads with MiXCR, one entry per CDR3 protein. This sample has roughly 8,500 distinct CDR3 sequences, with about 5% found just once. The receptor comes from an adult who was a healthcare worker with PCR-confirmed SARS-CoV-2 infection or an uninfected control (not recorded which). The sequenced sample was whole blood. This chain joins TRBV2 and TRBJ2-7; D may be TRBD1 or TRBD2 (5 bases each). The CDR3 protein is CASSEQGVRYEQYF. The CDR3 region has the DNA TGTGCCAGCAGTGAACAGGGAGTCAGATACGAGCAGTACTTC.